This TCR beta chain was captured by sequencing in a study of blood T cell repertoires in COVID-19. At the level of the study: Samples of COVID-19 (acute and convalescent) were obtained from the United States, Italy and Spain. PBMCs, B-cell-depleted T cells, or T cells provided the cDNA or gDNA that made up the material.

Trimming left V 4 bases short and J 5 bases short, with 14 bases between. This CDR3 spans 14 amino acids. Germline lookup yields CDR1 SQVTM and CDR2 ANQGSEA. Original handling: The authors estimated nucleated cell counts from reference gene primer amplification. Assay: immunoSEQ multiplex PCR; the TCRdb copy retains only in-frame clones and omits some. That table furnishes V, J and clone size, whereas the DNA furnished D and trimming. The repertoire holds approximately 150,000 clones, about 87% seen once, with about 4% in the top ten. The cohort comprised adults aged roughly 18 to 100 years residing in 24 US areas.

The sample taken for sequencing was PBMCs or T cells enriched from blood (not recorded which). The clonotype originates from a man aged 50 or older in a cohort exposed to, infected with or recovered from COVID-19 (not recorded which). The rearrangement links TRBV29-1 to TRBJ2-2; possibly TRBD1 for D (5 bases). Written as DNA, the CDR3 is TGCAGCGTTGGGGGCAGCATACCTACCGGGGAGCTGTTTTTT. Amino acids: CSVGGSIPTGELFF.